Included here is one TCR beta chain sequence, with context. Its cognate antigen is unknown. V lost 1 base, J lost 0 bases, and 7 bases stayed unmatched. Germline CDR1 and CDR2: MGHRA and YSYEKL. The CDR3 is 19 residues long. These data are taken from a study of memory CD4+ T cells and cytomegalovirus serostatus. Study-level background: Donors were healthy Belgian adults, fewer than ten CMV seropositive and 20 to 30 seronegative.

The method was immunoSEQ multiplex PCR; TCRdb's version includes in-frame clones alone and lacks a portion of them. The top ten clones hold about 0.8% of a sample with over 60,000 clones, 75% to 90% of them seen once. The sort gate was single viable CD3+CD4+CD8-CD45RO+ cells for memory CD4+ T cells. Positive selection with CD4 microbeads enriched total CD4+ T cells. Study results and caveats: CD4+ memory repertoires contained about two fifths of the roughly 150 reported CMV TCRbeta sequences. Suggested: most of the CMV-linked TCR signature lies in CD4+ memory cells.

J is TRBJ2-6 and V is TRBV4-1, with TRBD2 identical over 9 bases. Material: memory CD4+ T cells from blood. This sequence originates from an adult in good health and CMV-seronegative. CDR3 in amino acids: CASSQGRGGRASGANVLTF. CDR3 in DNA: TGCGCCAGCAGCCAAGGGAGGGGCGGGAGGGCCTCTGGGGCCAACGTCCTGACTTTC.